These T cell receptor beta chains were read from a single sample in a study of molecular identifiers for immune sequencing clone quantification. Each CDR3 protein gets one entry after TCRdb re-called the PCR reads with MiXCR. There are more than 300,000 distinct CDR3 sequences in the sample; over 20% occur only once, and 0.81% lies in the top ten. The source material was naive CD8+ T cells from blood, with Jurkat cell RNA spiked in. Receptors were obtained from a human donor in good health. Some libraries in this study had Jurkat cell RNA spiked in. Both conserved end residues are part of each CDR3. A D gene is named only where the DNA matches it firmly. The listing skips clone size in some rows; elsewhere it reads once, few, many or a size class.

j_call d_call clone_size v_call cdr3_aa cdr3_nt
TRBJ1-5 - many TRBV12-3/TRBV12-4 CASSLAFTYQPQHF TGTGCCAGCAGTCTAGCCTTTACTTATCAGCCCCAGCATTTT
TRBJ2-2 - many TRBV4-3 CASSQELSGELFF TGCGCCAGCAGCCAAGAACTGTCCGGGGAGCTGTTTTTT
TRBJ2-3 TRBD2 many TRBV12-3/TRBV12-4 CASSFVLAGGPDTQYF TGTGCCAGCAGTTTTGTACTAGCGGGGGGGCCAGATACGCAGTATTTT
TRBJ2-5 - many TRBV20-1 CSAIEDHFEETQYF TGCAGTGCTATAGAGGATCATTTCGAAGAGACCCAGTACTTC
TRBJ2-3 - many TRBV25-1 CASSEYPQAPRDTQYF TGTGCCAGCAGTGAATACCCCCAGGCTCCCCGAGATACGCAGTATTTT
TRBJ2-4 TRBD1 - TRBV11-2 CASSFHRGYLELVKNIQYF TGTGCCAGCAGCTTTCACAGGGGCTATTTAGAGCTAGTCAAAAACATTCAGTACTTC
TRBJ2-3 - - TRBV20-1 CSARGPRIGYTDTQYF TGCAGTGCTAGGGGACCTCGAATCGGTTACACAGATACGCAGTATTTT
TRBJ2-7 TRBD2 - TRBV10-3 CAISDLAGYYEQYF TGTGCCATCAGTGATCTAGCGGGGTACTACGAGCAGTACTTC
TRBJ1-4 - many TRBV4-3 CASSQDDSDNEKLFF TGCGCCAGCAGCCAAGATGACTCAGACAATGAAAAACTGTTTTTT
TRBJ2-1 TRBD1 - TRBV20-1 CSARIRDRSRDRDYNEQFF TGCAGTGCTAGGATAAGAGATAGGAGTCGGGACAGGGACTACAATGAGCAGTTCTTC
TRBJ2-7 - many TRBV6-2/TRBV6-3 CASSYVQDLPYEQYF TGTGCCAGCAGTTACGTCCAGGACCTTCCCTACGAGCAGTACTTC
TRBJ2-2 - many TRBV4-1 CASSQDHLGAGELFF TGCGCCAGCAGCCAAGATCATTTAGGGGCCGGGGAGCTGTTTTTT